This record concerns one T cell receptor beta chain sequence. It was with 60 Vbeta and 13 Jbeta primers that the PCR ran. Clones were sequenced by immunoSEQ multiplex PCR, and TCRdb holds only the in-frame ones, with some missing. The data show some 110,000 clones, and the top ten clones hold less than 4.5%. The germline gives CDR1 MNHEY, CDR2 SVGAGI. There are 13 residues in the CDR3. This entry belongs to a study of cytomegalovirus exposure and HLA in healthy donors. About the study: Earlier findings included roughly 120 million unique TCR beta sequences obtained from about 180 million T cells.

This sequence joins TRBV6-5 and TRBJ2-5; D call uncertain. TRBJ2-7 explains the end of the DNA better; the J call may be wrong. The source material was PBMCs. The receptor comes from a man aged 30-40 years in good health and CMV-seronegative. In nucleotides, the CDR3 is TGTGCCAGCAGTTACAGGCAGGCCTACGAGCAGTACTTC. Translating it yields CASSYRQAYEQYF.